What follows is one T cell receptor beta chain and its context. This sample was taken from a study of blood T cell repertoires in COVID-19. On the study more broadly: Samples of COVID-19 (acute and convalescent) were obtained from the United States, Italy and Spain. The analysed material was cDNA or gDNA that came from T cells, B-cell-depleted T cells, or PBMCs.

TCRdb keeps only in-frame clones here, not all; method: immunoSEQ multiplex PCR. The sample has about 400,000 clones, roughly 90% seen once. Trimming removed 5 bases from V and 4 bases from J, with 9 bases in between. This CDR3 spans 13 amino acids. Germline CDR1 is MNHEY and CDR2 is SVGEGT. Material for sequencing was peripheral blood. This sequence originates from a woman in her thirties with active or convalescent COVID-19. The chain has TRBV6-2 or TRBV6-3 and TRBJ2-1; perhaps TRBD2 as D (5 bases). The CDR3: CASSGLVYNEQFF. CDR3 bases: TGTGCCAGCAGTGGACTGGTTTACAATGAGCAGTTCTTC.